The 23 T cell receptor beta chains below were found in one sample sequenced in a study of blood T cell repertoires in COVID-19. TCRdb's copy holds only in-frame clones and misses some; the assay was immunoSEQ multiplex PCR. The top ten clones hold around 1.3% of a sample with around 240,000 clones, roughly nine tenths of them seen once. Source material: PBMCs or T cells enriched from blood (not recorded which). All receptors derive from a human donor in a cohort exposed to, infected with or recovered from COVID-19 (not recorded which). The donor label of this sample is uncertain.

J is TRBJ1-2 and V is TRBV19; D gene unclear. CDR1 is LNHDA, CDR2 SQIVND, per germline (reference sequence). The CDR3 spans 15 residues. Trimming cost V 8 bases and J 0 bases, with 16 bases left between them. CDR3 loop: CASEVTFGANYGYTF. CDR3 coding DNA: TGTGCCAGTGAGGTGACCTTCGGGGCTAACTATGGCTACACCTTC. The full variable domain, rest sourced from reference TRBV19 and TRBJ1-2, is DGGITQSPKYLFRKEGQNVTLSCEQNLNHDAMYWYRQDPGQGLRLIYYSQIVNDFQKGDIAEGYSVSREKKESFPLTVTSAQKNPTAFYLCASEVTFGANYGYTFGSGTRLTVV.

This clone showed up just once. The chain recombines TRBV11-2 with TRBJ2-6, with 8 bases identical to TRBD1. The CDR3 has 19 amino acids. With 5 bases clipped from V and 2 bases from J, the junction kept 14 bases outside the gene matches. In germline, CDR1 is SGHAT, CDR2 FQNNGV. CDR3 in amino acids: CASSPSIYRGRTGANVLTF. CDR3 sequence (DNA): TGTGCCAGCAGCCCGTCAATTTACAGGGGGAGGACTGGGGCCAACGTCCTGACTTTC.

The V call is TRBV7-6, the J call TRBJ2-3; TRBD2 matches at 11 bases. The CDR3 is made up of 18 amino acids. V lost 4 bases and J lost 1; bases outside the gene matches: 10. Germline CDR1 reads SGHVS; CDR2 reads FNYEAQ. This chain's CDR3 is CASSSQGGTSGRTDTQYF. CDR3 coding DNA: TGTGCCAGCAGCTCCCAAGGGGGGACTAGCGGACGCACAGATACGCAGTATTTT.

The chain uses TRBV19 and TRBJ2-7, with TRBD1 matching over 10 bases. This CDR3 is 13 amino acids long. V shed 5 bases, J shed 6 bases, and the junction held 4 bases outside the gene matches. Looked up from germline, CDR1 is LNHDA and CDR2 is SQIVND (reference sequence). CDR3 DNA sequence: TGTGCCAGTAGTCTTGACAGGGGGCGCGAGCAGTACTTC. Its protein product is CASSLDRGREQYF.

This chain joins TRBV9 and TRBJ1-5; possible D gene TRBD1, 6 bases. V was shortened by 3 bases and J by 3 bases, with 16 bases between the two germline ends. The CDR3 is made up of 16 amino acids. Germline lookup yields CDR1 SGDLS and CDR2 YYNGEE. The CDR3 loop reads CASSARVGGDNQPQHF. The CDR3 DNA reads TGTGCCAGCAGCGCCAGGGTTGGGGGCGACAATCAGCCCCAGCATTTT.

This clone was seen only once. The chain couples TRBV14 to TRBJ1-1; D call uncertain. The V gene lost 0 bases and the J gene lost 4 bases, with 9 bases spanning the gap. Germline V gives CDR1 SGHDN, CDR2 FVKESK. This CDR3 region has 14 residues. The CDR3, as DNA: TGTGCCAGCAGCCAAGAGGCACGTCGCACTGAAGCTTTCTTT. Protein: CASSQEARRTEAFF.

V usage is TRBV7-2 and J usage is TRBJ2-2; tentative D call: TRBD1 (5 bases). This CDR3 spans 14 amino acids. Trimming stripped 4 bases from V and 2 bases from J, with 8 bases between. The V gene's germline CDR1 is SGHTA and CDR2 FQGNSA. CDR3: CASSWTPNTGELFF. As DNA, the CDR3 is TGTGCCAGCAGCTGGACACCTAACACCGGGGAGCTGTTTTTT.

The V gene is TRBV7-8, the J gene TRBJ2-1, with a tentative D call TRBD1 (6 bases). CDR3 length: 16 amino acids. Trimming cost V 7 bases and J 8 bases, with 24 bases left between them. CDR1 is SGHVS and CDR2 is FQNEAQ in the germline V gene. This CDR3 reads CASNKIRDKDWDEQFF. The CDR3 nucleotides are TGTGCCAGCAACAAGATCCGGGACAAAGATTGGGATGAGCAGTTCTTC.

The CDR3 nucleotides read TGTGCCAGCAGTTCCCGGGACAGGGTCAATCAGCCCCAGCATTTT. This encodes CASSSRDRVNQPQHF. The genes are TRBV27 and TRBJ1-5, with 9 positions matching TRBD1. Germline CDR1 reads MNHEY; CDR2 reads SMNVEV (reference sequence). V gave up 4 bases and J gave up 3 bases; unmatched junction bases: 4. CDR3 length equals 15 residues.

The rearrangement links TRBV6-2 or TRBV6-3 to TRBJ2-7; D ambiguous. The CDR3 loop spans 11 amino acids. V was pared by 5 bases and J by 7 bases, with 9 bases between. CDR1 is MNHEY, CDR2 SVGEGT, per germline. The DNA of the CDR3 is TGTGCCAGCAGTCTGGCCCTTGAGCAGTACTTC. As protein: CASSLALEQYF.

The V and J genes are TRBV6-5 and TRBJ1-2, with 8 bases identical to TRBD1. J was trimmed by 4 bases and V by 4 bases; bases with no gene match: 8. Germline-derived CDR1 and CDR2 are MNHEY and SVGAGI. The CDR3 sequence is 15 residues long. The CDR3 spells CASSSQDRAFYGYTF. DNA for the CDR3: TGTGCCAGCAGTTCCCAGGACAGGGCTTTCTATGGCTACACCTTC.

The chain couples TRBV19 to TRBJ2-3; 12 nucleotides agree with TRBD2. J gave up 4 bases and V 3 bases, and 11 bases lay outside the gene matches. The CDR3 extends over 18 amino acids. Germline CDR1 reads LNHDA; CDR2 reads SQIVND (reference sequence). CDR3 in amino acids: CASSIGLAGGSSADTQYF. DNA for the CDR3: TGTGCCAGTAGTATCGGTCTAGCGGGGGGGTCGAGCGCAGATACGCAGTATTTT.

The chain combines TRBV19 with TRBJ2-2; 9 bases match TRBD2. V was pared by 5 bases and J by 6 bases, with 7 bases of the junction left unmatched. Germline values: CDR1 LNHDA, CDR2 SQIVND (reference sequence). This CDR3 has 15 amino acids. CDR3 sequence reads: CASSPLAGGPGELFF. DNA for the CDR3: TGTGCCAGTAGTCCGCTGGCGGGGGGGCCCGGGGAGCTGTTTTTT. Combining the CDR3 with reference TRBV19 and TRBJ2-2 gives the whole variable domain DGGITQSPKYLFRKEGQNVTLSCEQNLNHDAMYWYRQDPGQGLRLIYYSQIVNDFQKGDIAEGYSVSREKKESFPLTVTSAQKNPTAFYLCASSPLAGGPGELFFGEGSRLTVL.

This chain connects TRBV4-2 to TRBJ1-6; 9 nucleotides align to TRBD1. This CDR3 spans 15 amino acids. Looked up from germline, CDR1 is LGHNA and CDR2 is YNFKEQ. V lost 2 bases, J lost 8 bases, and 4 bases stayed unmatched. CDR3 region: CASSQPGQGHSPLHF. As DNA, the CDR3 is TGTGCCAGCAGCCAACCGGGACAGGGACATTCACCCCTCCACTTT.

The rearrangement uses TRBV20-1 and TRBJ1-4; D unresolved. Germline values: CDR1 DFQATT, CDR2 SNEGSKA (reference sequence). The ends were cut back, 3 bases at V and 4 bases at J, with 9 bases in the middle. The CDR3 runs 13 residues. The CDR3 region is CSASRGGNEKLFF. CDR3 DNA: TGCAGTGCTAGTCGGGGTGGTAATGAAAAACTGTTTTTT.

V gene TRBV7-2 combines with J gene TRBJ2-3; 8 bases agree with TRBD2. The CDR3 is 13 amino acids. Germline V gene data show CDR1 as SGHTA and CDR2 as FQGNSA. The junction had 1 base not matched to a gene; V was cut back by 4 bases and J by 4 bases. Here the CDR3 DNA reads TGTGCCAGCAGCTCCGGGGGGGCAGATACGCAGTATTTT. Amino acids: CASSSGGADTQYF.

V is TRBV7-3 and J is TRBJ1-1; the D is unclear. CDR3 length: 13 residues. Trimming left V 2 bases short and J 7 bases short, with 11 bases between. CDR1 and CDR2 from the germline V gene are SGHTA and FQGTGA. The CDR3 bases are TGTGCCAGCAGCTTAGGGAGCAGAAGTGAAGCTTTCTTT. Translating it yields CASSLGSRSEAFF.

The V and J genes are TRBV11-2 and TRBJ2-1, with TRBD1 matching over 10 bases. Trimming cost V 6 bases and J 4 bases; bases outside gene matches: 6. Germline CDR1 SGHAT, CDR2 FQNNGV. The CDR3 covers 15 residues. CDR3 amino acids: CASSGGDRGYNEQFF. CDR3 coding DNA: TGTGCCAGCAGTGGGGGGGACAGGGGATACAATGAGCAGTTCTTC. Using reference TRBV11-2 and TRBJ2-1 for the parts outside the CDR3, the full variable domain is EAGVAQSPRYKIIEKRQSVAFWCNPISGHATLYWYQQILGQGPKLLIQFQNNGVVDDSQLPKDRFSAERLKGVDSTLKIQPAKLEDSAVYLCASSGGDRGYNEQFFGPGTRLTVL.

Written as DNA, the CDR3 is TGTGCCAGCAGCCAGGACGGGGGGGCTAGCACAGATACGCAGTATTTT. Protein product: CASSQDGGASTDTQYF. The chain is built from TRBV4-2 and TRBJ2-3, with 8 bases lining up with TRBD2. The germline V gene has CDR1 LGHNA and CDR2 YNFKEQ. V lost 3 bases to trimming and J lost 0 bases; unmatched junction nucleotides: 5. The CDR3 loop spans 16 amino acids.

The sample holds one count of this clone. The chain couples TRBV2 to TRBJ1-2; D is possibly TRBD1 (5 bases). Germline V gene sequence: CDR1 SNHLY, CDR2 FYNNEI. V dropped 5 bases and J dropped 7 bases, with 14 bases sitting between them. The CDR3 contains 13 residues. This CDR3 reads CASSIKGSGGYTF. The CDR3 region has the DNA TGTGCCAGCAGTATAAAGGGGTCGGGTGGCTACACCTTC.

The rearrangement joins TRBV27 to TRBJ2-1, with unresolved D. V was cut by 7 bases and J by 4 bases, with 14 bases left in between. CDR1 MNHEY and CDR2 SMNVEV come from the germline V gene (reference sequence). This CDR3 is built from 14 residues. CDR3 region: CASMRSDTYNEQFF. Written as DNA, the CDR3 is TGTGCCAGCATGAGGAGCGATACATACAATGAGCAGTTCTTC.

This clone was observed once. V usage is TRBV3-1 (or the pseudogene TRBV3-2) and J usage is TRBJ2-7, with TRBD1 identical over 7 bases. Germline V gene sequence: CDR1 LGHDT, CDR2 YNNKEL (reference sequence). J was trimmed by 7 bases and V by 1 base; bases with no gene match: 13. The CDR3 extends over 16 amino acids. DNA for the CDR3: TGTGCCAGCAGCCAAGCGACCGGGACAGCGAACAGAGAGCAGTACTTC. Translating gives CASSQATGTANREQYF.

The chain has TRBV5-4 and TRBJ2-7; D might be TRBD2 (8 bases). The germline CDR1 and CDR2 sequences are SGHNT and YYREEE (reference sequence). The V end was cut by 6 bases, the J end by 2 bases, with 21 bases between. The CDR3 covers 16 residues. The CDR3 loop is CASTSGGQRGAYEQYF. CDR3 nucleotides: TGTGCCAGCACCAGCGGGGGACAGCGAGGAGCCTACGAGCAGTACTTC.